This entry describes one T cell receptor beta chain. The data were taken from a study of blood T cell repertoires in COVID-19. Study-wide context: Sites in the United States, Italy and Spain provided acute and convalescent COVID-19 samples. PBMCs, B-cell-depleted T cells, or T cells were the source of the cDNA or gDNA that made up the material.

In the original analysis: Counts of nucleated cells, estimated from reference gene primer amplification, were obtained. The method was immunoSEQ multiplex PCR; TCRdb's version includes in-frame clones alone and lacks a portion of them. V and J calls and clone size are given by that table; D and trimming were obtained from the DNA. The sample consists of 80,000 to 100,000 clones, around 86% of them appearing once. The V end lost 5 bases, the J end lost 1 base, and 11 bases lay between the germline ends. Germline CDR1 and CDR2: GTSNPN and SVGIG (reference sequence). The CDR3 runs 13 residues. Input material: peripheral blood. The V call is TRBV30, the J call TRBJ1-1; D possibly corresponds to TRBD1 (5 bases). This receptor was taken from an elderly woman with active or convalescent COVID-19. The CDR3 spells CAWARATNTEAFF. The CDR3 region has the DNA TGTGCCTGGGCCAGGGCCACGAACACTGAAGCTTTCTTT.